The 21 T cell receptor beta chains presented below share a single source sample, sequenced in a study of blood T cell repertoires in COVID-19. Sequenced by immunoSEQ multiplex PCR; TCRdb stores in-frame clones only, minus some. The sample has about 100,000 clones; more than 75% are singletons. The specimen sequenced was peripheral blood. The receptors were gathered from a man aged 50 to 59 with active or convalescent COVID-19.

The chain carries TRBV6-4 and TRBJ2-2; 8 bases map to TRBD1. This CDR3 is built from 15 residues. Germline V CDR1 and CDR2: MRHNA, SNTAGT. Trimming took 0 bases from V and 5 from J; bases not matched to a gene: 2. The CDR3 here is CASSDSQGATGELFF. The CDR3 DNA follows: TGTGCCAGCAGTGACTCGCAGGGGGCTACCGGGGAGCTGTTTTTT.

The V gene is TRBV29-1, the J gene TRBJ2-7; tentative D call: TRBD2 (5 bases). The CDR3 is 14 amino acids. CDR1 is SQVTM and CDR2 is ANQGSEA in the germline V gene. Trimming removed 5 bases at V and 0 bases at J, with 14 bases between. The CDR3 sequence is CSVSQDSFSYEQYF. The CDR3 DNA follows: TGCAGCGTTTCCCAGGACTCCTTCTCCTACGAGCAGTACTTC.

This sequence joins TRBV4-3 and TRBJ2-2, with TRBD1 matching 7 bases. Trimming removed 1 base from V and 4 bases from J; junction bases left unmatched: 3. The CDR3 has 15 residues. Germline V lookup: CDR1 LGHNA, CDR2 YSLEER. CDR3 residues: CASSQGGGITGELFF. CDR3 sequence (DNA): TGCGCCAGCAGCCAAGGAGGGGGCATCACCGGGGAGCTGTTTTTT.

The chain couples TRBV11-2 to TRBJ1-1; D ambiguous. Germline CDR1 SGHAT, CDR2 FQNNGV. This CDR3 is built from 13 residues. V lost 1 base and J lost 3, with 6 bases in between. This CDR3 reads CASSLAGDTEAFF. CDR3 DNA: TGTGCCAGCAGCTTAGCCGGGGACACTGAAGCTTTCTTT.

The CDR3 nucleotides read TGTGCCAGCAGCTTAGGATCCCCAGGGGAAAATTCACCCCTCCACTTT. It yields the protein CASSLGSPGENSPLHF. The chain recombines TRBV5-4 with TRBJ1-6; perhaps TRBD1 as D (6 bases). Trimming pared 2 bases from V and 7 bases from J, leaving 16 bases between. The CDR3 covers 16 residues. Germline-derived CDR1 and CDR2 are SGHNT and YYREEE (reference sequence).

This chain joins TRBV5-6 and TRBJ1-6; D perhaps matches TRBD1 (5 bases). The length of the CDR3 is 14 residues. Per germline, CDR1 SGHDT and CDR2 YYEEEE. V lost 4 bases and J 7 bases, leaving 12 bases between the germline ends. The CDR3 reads CASSPDSTNSPLHF. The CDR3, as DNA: TGTGCCAGCAGCCCAGACAGTACCAATTCACCCCTCCACTTT.

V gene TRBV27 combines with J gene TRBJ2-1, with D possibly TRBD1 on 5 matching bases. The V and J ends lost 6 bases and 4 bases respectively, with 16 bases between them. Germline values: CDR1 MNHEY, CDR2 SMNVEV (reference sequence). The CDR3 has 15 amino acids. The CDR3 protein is CASSQGSLRYNEQFF. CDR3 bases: TGTGCCAGCAGCCAGGGATCCTTGAGATACAATGAGCAGTTCTTC.

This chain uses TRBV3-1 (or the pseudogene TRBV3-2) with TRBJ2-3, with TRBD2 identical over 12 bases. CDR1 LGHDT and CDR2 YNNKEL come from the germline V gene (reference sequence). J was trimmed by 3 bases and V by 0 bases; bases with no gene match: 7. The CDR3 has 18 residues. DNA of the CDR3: TGTGCCAGCAGCCAAGAAAGGGCTAGCGGGGGGGCAACAGATACGCAGTATTTT. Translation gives CASSQERASGGATDTQYF.

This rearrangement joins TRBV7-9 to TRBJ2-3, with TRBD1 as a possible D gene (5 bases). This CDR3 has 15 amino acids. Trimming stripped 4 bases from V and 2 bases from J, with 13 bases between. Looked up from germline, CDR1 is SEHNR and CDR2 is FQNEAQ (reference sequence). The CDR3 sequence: CASSSIDSPTDTQYF. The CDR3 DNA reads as TGTGCCAGCAGCTCCATTGACAGCCCCACAGATACGCAGTATTTT.

This CDR3 reads CASSYSLSEAFF. DNA of the CDR3: TGTGCCAGCAGTTATAGTTTGTCTGAAGCTTTCTTT. The chain links TRBV6-6 to TRBJ1-1; D not resolved. This CDR3 comprises 12 residues. Germline values: CDR1 MNHNY, CDR2 SVGAGI (reference sequence). The germline V and J ends were trimmed by 3 bases and 6 bases, with 8 bases remaining between them.

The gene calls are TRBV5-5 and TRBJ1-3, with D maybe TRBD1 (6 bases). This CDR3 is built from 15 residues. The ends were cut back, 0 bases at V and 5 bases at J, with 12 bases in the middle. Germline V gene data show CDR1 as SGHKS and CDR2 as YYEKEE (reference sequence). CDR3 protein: CASSLEAGARNTIYF. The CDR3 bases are TGTGCCAGCAGCTTGGAGGCAGGGGCTAGAAACACCATATATTTT. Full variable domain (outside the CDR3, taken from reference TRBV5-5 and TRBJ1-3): DAGVTQSPTHLIKTRGQQVTLRCSPISGHKSVSWYQQVLGQGPQFIFQYYEKEERGRGNFPDRFSARQFPNYSSELNVNALLLGDSALYLCASSLEAGARNTIYFGEGSWLTVV.

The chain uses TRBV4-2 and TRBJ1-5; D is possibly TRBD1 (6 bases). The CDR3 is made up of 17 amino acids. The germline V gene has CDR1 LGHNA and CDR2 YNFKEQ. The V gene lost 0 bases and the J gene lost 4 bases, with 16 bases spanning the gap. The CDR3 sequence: CASSQDRNRVENQPQHF. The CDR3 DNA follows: TGTGCCAGCAGCCAAGATCGAAACAGGGTAGAGAATCAGCCCCAGCATTTT.

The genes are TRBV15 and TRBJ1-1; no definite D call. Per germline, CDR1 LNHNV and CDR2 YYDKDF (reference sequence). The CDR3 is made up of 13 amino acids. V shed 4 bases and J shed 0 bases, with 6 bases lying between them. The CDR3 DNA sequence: TGTGCCACCAGCAATTCCATGAACACTGAAGCTTTCTTT. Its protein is CATSNSMNTEAFF.

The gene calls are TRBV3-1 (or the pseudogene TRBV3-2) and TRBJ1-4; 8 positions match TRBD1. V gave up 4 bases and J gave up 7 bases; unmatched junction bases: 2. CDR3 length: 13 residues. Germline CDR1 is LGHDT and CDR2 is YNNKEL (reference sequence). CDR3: CASSRTGIEKLFF. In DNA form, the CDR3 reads TGTGCCAGCAGCCGGACAGGGATTGAAAAACTGTTTTTT.

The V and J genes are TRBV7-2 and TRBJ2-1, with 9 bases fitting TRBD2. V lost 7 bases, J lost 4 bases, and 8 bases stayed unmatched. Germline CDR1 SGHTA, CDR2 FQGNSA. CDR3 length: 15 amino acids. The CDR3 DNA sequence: TGTGCCAGCAAAGGGCTAGCGGGACTATACAATGAGCAGTTCTTC. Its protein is CASKGLAGLYNEQFF.

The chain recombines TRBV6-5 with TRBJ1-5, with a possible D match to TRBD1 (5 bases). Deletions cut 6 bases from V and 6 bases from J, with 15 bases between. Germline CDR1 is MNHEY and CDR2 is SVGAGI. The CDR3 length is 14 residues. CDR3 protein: CASSPGGRIQPQHF. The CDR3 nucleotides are TGTGCCAGCAGCCCCGGGGGACGGATTCAGCCCCAGCATTTT.

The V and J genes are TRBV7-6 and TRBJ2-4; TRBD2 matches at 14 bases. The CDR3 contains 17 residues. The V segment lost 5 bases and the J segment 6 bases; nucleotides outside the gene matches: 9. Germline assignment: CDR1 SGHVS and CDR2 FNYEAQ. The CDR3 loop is CASSPRLAGGDLNIQYF. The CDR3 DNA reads TGTGCCAGCAGCCCAAGACTAGCGGGGGGGGATCTAAACATTCAGTACTTC.

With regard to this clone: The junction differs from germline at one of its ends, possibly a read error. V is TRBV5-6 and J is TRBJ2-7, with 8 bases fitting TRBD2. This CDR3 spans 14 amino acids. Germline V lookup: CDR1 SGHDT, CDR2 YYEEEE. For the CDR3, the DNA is TGTGCCAGCAGCCCCCCCGCCGATAGCGGGGTCGAGAGCTTC. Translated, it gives CASSPPADSGVESF.

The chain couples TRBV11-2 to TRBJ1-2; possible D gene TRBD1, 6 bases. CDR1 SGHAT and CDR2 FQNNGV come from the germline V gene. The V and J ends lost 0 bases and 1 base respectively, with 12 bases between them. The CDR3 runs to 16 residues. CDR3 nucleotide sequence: TGTGCCAGCAGCTTAGATCAGGGGCCCTTTAACTATGGCTACACCTTC. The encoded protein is CASSLDQGPFNYGYTF.

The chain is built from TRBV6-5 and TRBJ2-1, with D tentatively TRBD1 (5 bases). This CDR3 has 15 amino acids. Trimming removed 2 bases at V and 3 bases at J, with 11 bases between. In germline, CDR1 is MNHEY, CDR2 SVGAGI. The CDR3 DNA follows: TGTGCCAGCAGTTACAGGGGTTACGACTACAATGAGCAGTTCTTC. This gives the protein CASSYRGYDYNEQFF.

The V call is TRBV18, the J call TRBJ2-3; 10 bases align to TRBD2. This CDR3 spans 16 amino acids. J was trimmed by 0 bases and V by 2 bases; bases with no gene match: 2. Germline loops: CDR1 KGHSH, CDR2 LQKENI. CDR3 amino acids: CASSPTSGDSTDTQYF. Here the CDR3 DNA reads TGTGCCAGCTCACCAACTAGCGGGGATAGCACAGATACGCAGTATTTT.